Each of the 21 T cell receptor beta chains below was sequenced from the same sample in a study of blood T cell repertoires in COVID-19. Here immunoSEQ multiplex PCR was the method, and the copy in TCRdb shows in-frame clones only, minus some. This sample has about 78,000 clones, with approximately 86% found just once. Sequencing was performed on peripheral blood. The receptors were sampled from a man aged 45 to 65 with active or convalescent COVID-19.

The chain carries TRBV10-1 and TRBJ2-1; 7 bases match TRBD2. Germline-derived CDR1 and CDR2 are WNHNN and SYGVQD (reference sequence). This CDR3 is built from 13 residues. V dropped 7 bases and J dropped 4; count of bases not matched to a gene: 4. CDR3 region: CASTAGPYNEQFF. DNA of the CDR3: TGCGCCAGCACAGCGGGGCCTTACAATGAGCAGTTCTTC.

The rearrangement links TRBV6-6 to TRBJ1-6, with unresolved D. The CDR3 loop spans 13 amino acids. Germline CDR1 MNHNY, CDR2 SVGAGI (reference sequence). Trimming removed 6 bases at V and 8 bases at J, with 11 bases between. CDR3 protein: CASSRREDSPLHF. The CDR3 DNA follows: TGTGCCAGCAGCCGCCGGGAAGATTCACCCCTCCACTTT.

The rearrangement joins TRBV5-1 to TRBJ2-5, with D possibly matching TRBD1 (6 bases). The CDR3 length is 15 residues. V was trimmed by 0 bases and J by 6 bases, leaving 15 bases between them. CDR1 is SGHRS and CDR2 is YFSETQ in the germline V gene. CDR3 protein: CASSLEAGDAQTQYF. CDR3 nucleotide sequence: TGCGCCAGCAGCTTGGAGGCAGGGGACGCGCAGACCCAGTACTTC.

V and J are TRBV9 and TRBJ2-2; no reliable D call. Germline values: CDR1 SGDLS, CDR2 YYNGEE. The CDR3 consists of 15 residues. Trimming shortened V by 4 bases and J by 1 base, and 11 bases separated the two germline ends. CDR3 loop: CASSPNYGNTGELFF. DNA for the CDR3: TGTGCCAGCAGCCCTAACTACGGGAACACCGGGGAGCTGTTTTTT.

The CDR3 DNA reads TGTGCCAGCAGTTACTTTCGGGACTCCTCCTACAATGAGCAGTTCTTC. Protein: CASSYFRDSSYNEQFF. V and J are TRBV6-2 or TRBV6-3 and TRBJ2-1, with D tentatively TRBD2 (6 bases). CDR1 MNHEY and CDR2 SVGEGT come from the germline V gene. Deletions cut 1 base from V and 0 bases from J, with 10 bases between. The CDR3 spans 16 residues.

The count of this clone is one. The gene calls are TRBV6-6 and TRBJ2-5, with TRBD1 matching 7 bases. After removal of 6 bases from V and 5 bases from J, the junction contained 6 bases not matched to a gene. The CDR3 extends over 13 amino acids. The V gene's germline CDR1 is MNHNY and CDR2 SVGAGI (reference sequence). CDR3 bases: TGTGCCAGCAGAAGGGACAGAGGGGAGACCCAGTACTTC. Translation gives CASRRDRGETQYF.

The chain carries TRBV7-2 and TRBJ1-2, with D possibly being TRBD1 (5 bases). Looked up from germline, CDR1 is SGHTA and CDR2 is FQGNSA. Between the trimmed V and J ends, which lost 1 base and 7 bases, there was a span of 7 bases. The CDR3 runs 12 residues. CDR3 residues: CASSLGRVGYTF. CDR3 nucleotide sequence: TGTGCCAGCAGCTTAGGCAGGGTTGGCTACACCTTC.

The rearrangement uses TRBV7-8 and TRBJ1-2; no firm D call. CDR3 length: 12 amino acids. Deletions cut 5 bases from V and 5 bases from J, with 9 bases between. Germline V lookup: CDR1 SGHVS, CDR2 FQNEAQ. The CDR3 bases are TGTGCCAGCAGCGAGGGAGAGTATGGCTACACCTTC. As protein: CASSEGEYGYTF.

The chain joins TRBV20-1 to TRBJ2-4; no firm D call. The CDR3 contains 10 residues. V dropped 1 base and J dropped 11 bases, with 6 bases sitting between them. Germline V gene data show CDR1 as DFQATT and CDR2 as SNEGSKA (reference sequence). CDR3: CSARGRLQYF. CDR3 coding DNA: TGCAGTGCTAGAGGGCGGCTTCAGTACTTC.

Points on this clone: Compared with germline, one end of the junction differs, possibly owing to a read error. The chain carries TRBV7-8 and TRBJ1-3, with 7 bases lining up with TRBD1. Germline CDR1 and CDR2: SGHVS and FQNEAQ. The CDR3 spans 13 residues. CDR3 amino acids: CASSPERGQVPNF. Here the CDR3 DNA reads TGTGCCAGCAGCCCCGAACGTGGACAGGTCCCAAATTTT.

This rearrangement joins TRBV5-1 to TRBJ1-3; D gene uncertain. This CDR3 comprises 16 residues. Trimming stripped 0 bases from V and 0 bases from J, with 10 bases between. The germline V gene has CDR1 SGHRS and CDR2 YFSETQ. This CDR3 reads CASSLEAGPSGNTIYF. DNA for the CDR3: TGCGCCAGCAGCTTGGAGGCAGGCCCCTCTGGAAACACCATATATTTT.

This sequence joins TRBV7-2 and TRBJ2-2; 13 bases agree with TRBD2. The ends lost 2 bases at V and 4 bases at J; junction bases unmatched: 4. The CDR3 is 17 amino acids. Germline CDR1 reads SGHTA; CDR2 reads FQGNSA. CDR3 protein: CASSLTSGGAGTGELFF. In DNA form, the CDR3 reads TGTGCCAGCAGCTTAACTAGCGGGGGGGCGGGCACCGGGGAGCTGTTTTTT.

With regard to this clone: This same CDR3 is encoded by further DNA sequences in the sample. The CDR3 DNA reads TGTGCCAGCAGTTTTACCTCGGGCACTGAAGCTTTCTTT. The encoded protein is CASSFTSGTEAFF. V usage is TRBV27 and J usage is TRBJ1-1; D is ambiguous. The germline V gene has CDR1 MNHEY and CDR2 SMNVEV (reference sequence). The CDR3 has 13 residues. The V and J ends lost 3 bases and 4 bases respectively, with 9 bases between them.

V usage is TRBV5-4 and J usage is TRBJ2-1; 8 bases align to TRBD2. This CDR3 is built from 16 residues. Per the germline V gene, CDR1 is SGHNT and CDR2 is YYREEE (reference sequence). The J segment lost 0 bases and the V segment lost 3 bases, leaving 5 bases of the junction unmatched. Here the CDR3 reads CASSSSGGDSYNEQFF. The CDR3 DNA reads as TGTGCCAGCAGCTCCTCCGGGGGGGACTCCTACAATGAGCAGTTCTTC.

The sample holds a few counts of this clone. The V gene is TRBV3-1 (or the pseudogene TRBV3-2), the J gene TRBJ2-2; TRBD1 agrees at 8 bases. The CDR3 consists of 15 residues. Unmatched junction bases numbered 5, after V lost 5 bases and J lost 3 bases. CDR1 and CDR2 from the germline V gene are LGHDT and YNNKEL (reference sequence). CDR3 DNA: TGTGCCAGCAGCTCCCGGACAGGGCACACCGGGGAGCTGTTTTTT. It specifies CASSSRTGHTGELFF.

The chain is built from TRBV28 and TRBJ1-1, with 10 bases identical to TRBD1. The CDR3 is 14 residues long. Germline V gene lookup returns CDR1 MDHEN and CDR2 SYDVKM. Trimming removed 5 bases from V and 4 bases from J; junction bases left unmatched: 4. The CDR3 DNA reads as TGTGCCAGCAGTCGACAGGGGGCTACCACTGAAGCTTTCTTT. Translated: CASSRQGATTEAFF.

The chain couples TRBV6-2 or TRBV6-3 to TRBJ2-1, with TRBD1 as a possible D gene (6 bases). V was shortened by 2 bases and J by 1 base, with 9 bases between the two germline ends. Germline loops: CDR1 MNHEY, CDR2 SVGEGT. CDR3 length equals 15 residues. This chain's CDR3 is CASSYAGVSYNEQFF. CDR3 DNA: TGTGCCAGCAGTTACGCAGGGGTTTCCTACAATGAGCAGTTCTTC.

The rearrangement uses TRBV12-3 or TRBV12-4 and TRBJ1-2; D uncertain. The CDR3 contains 11 residues. V was trimmed by 4 bases and J by 6 bases, leaving 6 bases between them. The CDR3 loop reads CASSSLNGYTF. The DNA for the CDR3 is TGTGCCAGCAGTTCGCTAAATGGCTACACCTTC.

V is TRBV6-5 and J is TRBJ1-3; weak D call: TRBD1 (5 bases). Germline V gene lookup returns CDR1 MNHEY and CDR2 SVGAGI. The CDR3 covers 16 residues. Trimming removed 4 bases at V and 3 bases at J, with 16 bases between. The CDR3 is CASSSEGLLSGNTIYF. DNA for the CDR3: TGTGCCAGCAGTTCCGAGGGACTACTGAGTGGAAACACCATATATTTT.

V gene TRBV4-3 combines with J gene TRBJ1-1; D perhaps matches TRBD1 (5 bases). The CDR3 extends over 14 amino acids. Trimming pared 5 bases from V and 3 bases from J, leaving 13 bases between. Germline values: CDR1 LGHNA, CDR2 YSLEER. CDR3 DNA sequence: TGCGCCAGCAGCGCCACAGGCGGCTACACTGAAGCTTTCTTT. Translated, it gives CASSATGGYTEAFF.

The rearrangement links TRBV5-4 to TRBJ1-2; 10 bases are a match to TRBD1. CDR3 length: 14 amino acids. Germline-derived CDR1 and CDR2 are SGHNT and YYREEE (reference sequence). Losses at the gene ends were 4 bases for V and 5 bases for J; bases not matched to a gene: 5. The CDR3 is CASSDGTGVYGYTF. The CDR3 DNA follows: TGTGCCAGCAGCGATGGGACAGGGGTATATGGCTACACCTTC.